This TCR beta chain was found in a study of T cells after yellow fever vaccination. Note on this clonotype: Antigen specificity is unknown.

The CDR3 runs to 14 residues. Germline trimming cut 10 bases from V and 5 bases from J; bases unmatched to any gene: 8. For TCR, cDNA came from 5'RACE template switching, which added a universal primer site and UMIs. Each CDR3 protein is one row after TCRdb ran MiXCR on the 5' RACE reads. The repertoire holds under 600,000 distinct CDR3 sequences, less than 25% seen once, with about 15% in the top ten. Study-wide findings and caveats: Some clonotypes were seen in both the CD4 and the CD8 compartments. These made up a small share and likely arose from convergent recombination. Weaker in magnitude, the secondary response showed a faster peak on day 5 versus 15.

Sequenced material: PBMCs, taken roughly 23 days after the first yellow fever vaccination. V is TRBV12-3 or TRBV12-4 and J is TRBJ2-2; TRBD1 matches at 9 bases. The receptor's source is a man aged 18 to 29 who received the YFV17D yellow fever vaccine. This CDR3 reads CAILTGGYTGELFF. CDR3 in DNA: TGTGCCATCCTTACAGGGGGCTATACCGGGGAGCTGTTTTTT.